The subject of this entry is one T cell receptor (beta chain). This receptor's antigen is unknown. No base-level quality is on record; no much larger clone is a single base apart. These data belong to a study of cytomegalovirus exposure and HLA in healthy donors (dated by TCRdb to 2016 to 2017). In the study overall: An earlier analysis of some 600 of the donors reported 276 Gb of sequence data and 117 million unique TCR beta sequences obtained from roughly 180 million T cells. About 280 gigabases of sequencing data and 75 million to 85 million unique TCR sequences made up an early release that covered over 550 HLA-typed donors. Among the roughly 390 genotyped donors, under 90% belonged to the genetic ancestry cluster associated with self-reported Caucasian donors. The aim of the study was to test whether cataloging public T cell receptors could identify signatures of past pathogen exposure. The T cell repertoires of some 700 subjects were profiled by immunosequencing and related to cytomegalovirus serostatus. Besides the first cohort of under 700 subjects, a separate validation cohort made up of 90 to 150 different subjects was used. To predict cytomegalovirus infection status, the study brought together high-throughput TCR immunosequencing, statistical association of individual TCRs with disease status, and machine learning. A later analysis re-analyzed previously published TCR beta repertoires from 666 donors and added high-resolution HLA genotyping to study TCR occurrence patterns. In the later analysis, no new phenotypic data were used to find candidate immune exposures; instead, reliance was placed on TCR beta sequences and their occurrence across donors. In an earlier analysis of 587 of the donors, high-throughput TCR beta sequencing was used to judge whether each TCR beta V gene segment behaved as functional or pseudogenic. Donor age, sex, ethnicity and CMV serostatus were compiled together with the repertoire data. Genome-wide SNP genotypes for about 65% of the 666 donors were used in a later genetic analysis, which treated that subset as a discovery cohort. All discovery cohort repertoires had been generated using a single sequencing platform. HLA typing included class I and class II loci at four-digit resolution. The number of typed donors differed by locus: 629-630 for A, B, C, DRB1 and DQB1; 500 to 550 for DQA1; 606 for DPA1; and around 490 for DPB1. A handful of DR-DQ haplotypes were handled as single units for association and clustering because linkage in the cohort was strong. Across approximately 400 genotyped donors of the cohort, an average of roughly 200,000 unique TCR beta nucleotide sequences per donor were sequenced, and roughly a sixth of those sequences were non-productive. The paper's findings and limits, for the study overall: Some IMGT-functional V segments, including TRBV6-2 and TRBV6-3, could not be distinguished by the 87-base-pair reads and were therefore excluded. The presence/absence analyses assumed that sequencing depth was roughly uniform across donors, and that assumption may not be true. A later analysis found that HLA-associated TCR beta chains were more clonally expanded and had lower generation probabilities than equally common non-associated chains. In an earlier analysis of about 600 of the donors, most TCR beta V segments appeared in productive rearrangements about 87% or about 30% of the time, broadly matching IMGT annotations. CMV serostatus was the only immune exposure information available for the cohort. The classifier was reported to diagnose cytomegalovirus status with high specificity and sensitivity in both the original cohort and the validation cohort. A total of 150 to 200 TCR beta chains were listed by the study as associated with cytomegalovirus. In a later analysis, most CMV-associated TCR beta chains were found to appear HLA-restricted, with HLA associations seemingly driven largely by CMV exposure. The authors suggested that the approach could potentially be generalized to other disease states and immunological phenotypes. In a later analysis, some 18,000 TCR beta sequences were associated with specific HLA alleles at a false discovery rate of 0.05. According to a later genetic analysis, donors in an Asian-associated ancestry cluster had fewer N-insertions in productive TCRs than the approximately 650-donor mean. A cluster of highly shared sequence variants was judged likely to be a technical artifact of the sequencing pipeline. In vitro tests confirmed that a few of the cytomegalovirus-associated TCR beta chains recognize cytomegalovirus antigens. In this cohort, only TCR beta chains were sequenced, and detectable features were limited by the absence of alpha or paired-chain data. A further reported finding was that TCR beta sequences accurately predicted the HLA-A and HLA-B alleles for most subjects in the first cohort. Linkage disequilibrium might explain the correlated functional status among segregating V segments, but an unknown experimental factor could not be excluded. An association between a missense DCLRE1C variant and V-gene and J-gene trimming of TCR beta chains was found in a later genetic analysis and replicated in an independent cohort. A later analysis reported that several top co-occurrence clusters appeared linked to parvovirus B19, influenza, CMV and Epstein-Barr virus. Because HLA typing was unavailable for some donors at each locus, only the typed subset was used in association tests. When HLA alleles, especially DR and DQ, strongly co-occurred, attributing TCR associations to individual alleles was difficult. In a later analysis, TCR association rates were found to vary across HLA loci, with the most associated TCRs seen for DRB1 alleles and the fewest for HLA-C alleles. About 17 rarely observed V segments, including chromosome 9 orphons, were excluded from the earlier analysis of approximately 500 of the donors because counts were too low. Across donors, most TCR sequences were observed very rarely, whereas some public TCRs were present in many individuals.

CDR1 and CDR2 (SEHNR, FQNEAQ) derive from the germline V gene (reference sequence). Relative to germline, V is missing 5 bases and J is missing 5 bases, with 12 bases of the junction outside any gene match. The CDR3 measures 15 amino acids from cysteine to phenylalanine. Of all the DNA, just the CDR3 is kept, 45 bases in frame from base 1. Receptor amplification or capture employed the immunoSEQ multiplex PCR assay. For the multiplex PCR, a mixture combining 60 forward primers for TCR Vbeta segments and 13 reverse primers for TCR Jbeta segments was used. A multiplex PCR assay on genomic DNA amplified the CDR3 region of rearranged TCR beta genes. Amplified TCR beta libraries were sequenced as 87-base-pair reads on the Illumina HiSeq System. The study's processing was this. Across the 500 to 700 repertoires, a later analysis counted tens of millions of unique TCR beta chains, some 11 million of which were shared by at least two donors. Raw reads were error-corrected and collapsed into unique sequences by a nearest-neighbor algorithm in which closely related sequences were merged to remove PCR and sequencing errors. CDR3 sequences were aligned to IMGT reference sequences to assign V, D and J gene segments. For a sequence to be retained, a match of at least six nucleotides was required to both a V gene segment and a J gene segment. Rearrangements were classified as productive when the CDR3 lacked stop codons and remained in frame with V and J, and all other rearrangements were classified as non-productive. CDR3 was defined according to IMGT convention as the region running from the second conserved V-encoded cysteine to the conserved J-encoded phenylalanine. In an earlier analysis of approximately 500 of the donors, sequences lacking an unambiguous match to a single V gene segment were excluded. In an earlier analysis of about 590 of the donors, a V segment was called functional when productive rearrangements were above 56.7%, and segregating when the standard deviation between donors exceeded 5%. A statistical classification framework was built to diagnose cytomegalovirus status from the catalog of TCR beta chain sequences. In a later analysis, V and J genes were assigned by comparing TCR nucleotide sequences against IMGT/GENE-DB human TR gene sequences. Using the TCRdist pipeline, a later analysis assigned CDR3 sequences along with most-parsimonious VDJ recombination scenarios. In a later analysis, each TCR beta chain was defined by its CDR3 amino acid sequence together with its V-gene family, and reads without a unique V-gene family were excluded. A later analysis removed over 500 highly shared, low-generation-probability nucleotide sequences to deal with suspected cross-contamination and a sequencing artifact. In a later analysis, a clonal expansion index was calculated for each public chain from normalized within-repertoire ranks of inferred template counts. Generation probabilities in a later analysis came from a VDJ recombination model fitted to out-of-frame rearrangements, and those results were checked against IGoR. In a later analysis, TCR-TCR, TCR-HLA and TCR-CMV co-occurrence was scored with hypergeometric tests, and a repertoire-size bias correction was applied to TCR pairs. A later analysis estimated false discovery rates by permuting HLA or CMV assignments 20 times. In a later analysis, co-occurring TCRs were grouped using DBSCAN, and TCRdist sequence similarity was added for clustering within HLA-allele-positive subsets. For co-occurrence clustering, repertoires with fewer than 30,000 or more than 120,000 public chains were excluded, along with four to six repertoires with anomalous nucleotide sharing. The source is immuneACCESS, and TCRdb retained only in-frame sequences with V and J called. Part of the clones is not carried over; for the studies checked, unresolved V genes explain less than half of this, and the remainder is unexplained. V and J calls and clone size are given by that table; D and trimming were obtained from the DNA. The table for this sample lists more than 150,000 clones; more than 75% of them were counted only once. The ten largest clones capture 2% to 2.5% of the sample.

The cohort was made up of roughly 670 healthy bone marrow donors. Cohort members were all nominally healthy when sampled, although unrecorded immune exposures were likely present. The donor tested CMV seropositive and was one of the 289 seropositive cohort members. A peripheral blood sample was collected from each donor, and TCR beta sequencing was performed on peripheral blood mononuclear cells. The Qiagen DNeasy Blood Extraction Kit was used to extract genomic DNA from the blood cell samples. Sequenced: PBMCs. The chain was built from TRBV7-9 and TRBJ2-7; 7 bases in the middle match TRBD1. The clonotype comes from a woman aged 25-40 years in good health and CMV-seropositive. The DNA sequence reads TGTGCCAGCAGCGGACATGACAGGGAAGGAAACGAGCAGTACTTC. It codes for CASSGHDREGNEQYF.